Below, one TCR beta chain is given with its context. Its antigen is currently not known. The input lacks base qualities; no much larger clone sits a single base away. This sample is drawn from a study of blood T cells in healthy people across ages (dated by TCRdb to between 2014 and 2017). In terms of the full investigation: In model experiments, template switching captured about one uniquely barcoded TCR beta cDNA molecule for every two T cells. The donors were split into four age groups: young (average around 15 years), middle-aged (around 37), aged (roughly 60) and long-lived (more than 80). Using deep sequencing normalized with unique cDNA molecular identifiers, the study measured how TCR beta repertoire diversity changes with age. To avoid experimental bias, donors of different ages were spread randomly across the sequencing lanes. The study analyzed two additional independent replicas of 1 million unique cDNA reads from the same blood draw for two donors, one aged 18 to 30 and one aged 80 or older. General study outcomes and caveats: Total diversity estimates from one million sequenced T cells were considered lower bounds and underestimates. The long-lived group showed more naive CD4+ T cells, fewer expanded clones and increased TCR diversity than the aged group, suggesting age selection. Conclusive comparison of naive and antigen-experienced compartments was prevented by the profiling of bulk unsorted PBMCs. Observed TCR beta diversity correlated strongly with the percentage of naive T cells measured by flow cytometry. Donor CMV infection status was unknown, potentially confounding age-related changes in expanded clonotypes. Observed TCR beta diversity per million T cells fell roughly linearly with age, and a significant reduction was already apparent by age roughly 40.

The donors were 40 or so Caucasian individuals from Russia, aged about 6 to 100 years, who were systemically healthy. Each donor gave about 11 milliliters of peripheral blood, drawn into EDTA-treated Vacutainer tubes. Ficoll-Paque density-gradient centrifugation was used to isolate PBMCs, with at least 7 million per sample. Total RNA, at least 6 micrograms per sample, was extracted from PBMCs with Trizol reagent. Naive CD45RAhigh/CD27high T cell percentages were measured by flow cytometry on a PBMC aliquot from every donor. Library prep was done by 5' RACE. A second PCR of 7 to 11 cycles was performed with a sample-barcoded 5' primer and a J-beta primer mix. A unique molecular identifier was introduced onto each TCR beta cDNA molecule by a template-switch 5' adaptor carrying 12 random nucleotides. Each sample yielded at least 3 million CDR3-containing paired-end reads. First-strand cDNA synthesis was performed from all RNA using the Mint cDNA synthesis kit, with priming by a TRBC-specific oligonucleotide. All cDNA was treated with uracil-DNA glycosylase and then went through a first 18-cycle PCR with the universal primers M1SS and BC2_uni_R. On the authors' methods: Each sample was normalized by randomly selecting 1 million high-quality reads, each carrying a distinct molecular identifier. Reads with shared molecular identifiers were discarded instead of being binned into consensus sequences. CDR3 identification, clonotype clustering and error correction used MiTCR with a Q25 quality threshold and the strictest error-elimination algorithm. A nonparametric unseen species model with Euler transformation was used to estimate lower-bound total TCR beta diversity. The raw public data were reprocessed by TCRdb itself: fastp quality trimming at Q25, MiXCR clonotype calling, in-frame beta chains only. A single entry per CDR3 protein holds the most common genes and DNA from its merged rows. The V and J calls and clone size are TCRdb's, not the authors'. The sample table records around 1,800,000 distinct CDR3 sequences; roughly 43% of these occur just once. The ten largest clonotypes hold 23% of the sample.

The TCR was taken from a human donor in good health. The sample was blood.

This receptor has the CDR3 CSVEGGQWNTEAFF. The sequenced DNA: TGCAGCGTTGAAGGGGGACAGTGGAACACTGAAGCTTTCTTT. The V gene is TRBV29-1 and the J gene is TRBJ1-1, with 7 bases in between that match TRBD1. V and J are trimmed by 1 base and 1 base, and the gene matches miss 3 bases of the junction. CDR1 and CDR2 are read off the germline V gene as SQVTM and ANQGSEA. The CDR3 measures 14 amino acids from cysteine to phenylalanine. Solely the CDR3 DNA is kept, with 42 bases framed from the first base.